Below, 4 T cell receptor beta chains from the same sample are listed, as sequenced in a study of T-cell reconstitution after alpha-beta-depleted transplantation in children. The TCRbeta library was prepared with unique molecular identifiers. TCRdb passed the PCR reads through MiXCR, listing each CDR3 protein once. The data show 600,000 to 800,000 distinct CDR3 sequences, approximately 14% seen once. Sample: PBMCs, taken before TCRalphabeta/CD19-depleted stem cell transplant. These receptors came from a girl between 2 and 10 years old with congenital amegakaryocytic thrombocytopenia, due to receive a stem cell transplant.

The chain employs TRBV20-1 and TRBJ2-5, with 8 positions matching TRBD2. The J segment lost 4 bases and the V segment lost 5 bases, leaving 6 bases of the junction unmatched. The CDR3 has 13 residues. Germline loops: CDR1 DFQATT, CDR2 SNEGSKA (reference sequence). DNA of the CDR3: TGCAGTGCTGTGGCGGGGGGAGCAGAGACCCAGTACTTC. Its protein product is CSAVAGGAETQYF.

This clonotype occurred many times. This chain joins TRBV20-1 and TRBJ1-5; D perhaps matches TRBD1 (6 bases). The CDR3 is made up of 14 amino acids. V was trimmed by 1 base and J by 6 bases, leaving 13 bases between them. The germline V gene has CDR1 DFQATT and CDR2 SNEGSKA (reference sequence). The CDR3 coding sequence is TGCAGTGCTAGAGCGGCAGGGGATGCTCAGCCCCAGCATTTT. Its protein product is CSARAAGDAQPQHF.

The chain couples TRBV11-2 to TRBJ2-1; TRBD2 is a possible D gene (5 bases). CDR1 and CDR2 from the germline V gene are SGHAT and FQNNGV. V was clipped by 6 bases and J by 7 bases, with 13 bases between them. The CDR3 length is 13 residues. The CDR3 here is CASSPTILNEQFF. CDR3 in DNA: TGTGCCAGCAGTCCGACTATCCTGAATGAGCAGTTCTTC.

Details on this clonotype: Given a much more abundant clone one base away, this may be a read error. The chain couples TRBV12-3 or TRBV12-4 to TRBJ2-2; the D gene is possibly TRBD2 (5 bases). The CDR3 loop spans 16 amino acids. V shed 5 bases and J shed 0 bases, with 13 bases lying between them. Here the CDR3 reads CASSPWISANTGELFF. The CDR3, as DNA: TGTGCCAGCAGTCCCTGGATTAGCGCGAACACCGGGGAGCTGTTTTTT.